This record concerns one TCR beta chain sequence. Its antigen is unknown. There are no base qualities to consult, and no much larger clone falls within one base. The data were obtained in a study of T cell changes during pregnancy in multiple sclerosis (dated by TCRdb to about 2019). With respect to the entire study: The study examined how the T cell repertoire changed over the course of pregnancy in women with multiple sclerosis.

V is pruned by 5 bases and J by 5 bases, leaving 11 bases of the junction without a gene match. The CDR3 contains 16 residues, cysteine and phenylalanine counted. Left in the record is the CDR3 DNA by itself, 48 bases read in frame from the first base. Looking up the germline V gene (reference sequence) yields CDR1 SSHAT and CDR2 FNYEAQ. Library generation was performed with the immunoSEQ multiplex PCR assay. TCRdb retrieved this table from immuneACCESS and kept in-frame rearrangements only. Not all clones are present; in checked studies, unresolved V genes account for under half, and no reason is known for the remainder. Counted in this sample were over 100,000 clones; more than 85% of them appeared once. The ten biggest clones cover approximately 1.5% of the sample.

This TCR came from a female donor with multiple sclerosis, enrolled in a pregnancy study. The chain is encoded by TRBV7-7 joined to TRBJ2-2; TRBD2 lines up with 7 middle nucleotides. Specimen: peripheral blood, collected in the third trimester of pregnancy. The CDR3 reads as follows: CASSPGLGDVTGELFF. The nucleotide sequence is TGTGCCAGCAGCCCCGGACTAGGGGATGTTACCGGGGAGCTGTTTTTT.